The 11 T cell receptor beta chains presented below share a single source sample, sequenced in a study of a mutant IDH1 vaccine in newly diagnosed glioma. Documented time point: week 5, during vaccination. Every single dose of the vaccine, 300 ug of mutant IDH1 20-mer peptide, came with topical imiquimod. The antigens for these receptors are not known. The data were produced by immunoSEQ multiplex PCR, yet TCRdb's version contains in-frame clones alone and is incomplete. The sample yields about 38,000 clones, approximately 80% seen once. The material was PBMCs, obtained from a glioma patient whose treatment included an IDH1 peptide vaccine. These receptor sequences come from a man in his forties or fifties with glioma.

This clone showed up just a few times. The chain is built from TRBV30 and TRBJ1-1; TRBD1 is a possible D gene (6 bases). CDR1 GTSNPN and CDR2 SVGIG come from the germline V gene (reference sequence). Trimming removed 5 bases from V and 6 bases from J, with 19 bases in between. The length of the CDR3 is 14 residues. As DNA, the CDR3 is TGTGCCTGGGGGGGGTTCACAGGGATGGCTGAAGCTTTCTTT. As protein: CAWGGFTGMAEAFF.

This chain links TRBV4-1 with TRBJ1-5, with D uncertain. The CDR3 has 15 amino acids. CDR1 and CDR2 (germline): MGHRA, YSYEKL. The germline V and J ends were trimmed by 0 bases and 0 bases, with 6 bases remaining between them. The CDR3 DNA follows: TGCGCCAGCAGCCAAGACGGTTATAGCAATCAGCCCCAGCATTTT. Encoded protein: CASSQDGYSNQPQHF.

The chain combines TRBV5-1 with TRBJ1-2, with D possibly TRBD1 on 6 matching bases. With 0 bases removed from V and 6 bases from J, the gap between germline ends came to 12 bases. Germline CDR1 SGHRS, CDR2 YFSETQ. The CDR3 has 14 residues. This chain's CDR3 is CASSLAQHRDGYTF. CDR3 coding DNA: TGCGCCAGCAGCTTGGCCCAACACAGGGATGGCTACACCTTC.

The chain employs TRBV2 and TRBJ2-5; D is unclear. V lost 5 bases and J lost 4, with 20 bases in between. CDR1 SNHLY and CDR2 FYNNEI come from the germline V gene. The CDR3 is 16 amino acids. CDR3 nucleotide sequence: TGTGCCAGCAGTCCGCTGGGGATATCAAGAAGAGAGACCCAGTACTTC. This sequence encodes CASSPLGISRRETQYF.

This chain uses TRBV2 with TRBJ1-1; no reliable D call. Germline V gene sequence: CDR1 SNHLY, CDR2 FYNNEI. The CDR3 is made up of 14 amino acids. The V end was cut by 4 bases, the J end by 0 bases, with 9 bases between. The CDR3 sequence is CASSVRRMNTEAFF. DNA for the CDR3: TGTGCCAGCAGTGTCCGCCGGATGAACACTGAAGCTTTCTTT.

This chain links TRBV6-1 with TRBJ1-1, with D unresolved. Trimming took 11 bases from V and 7 from J, leaving 8 bases between them. The CDR3 length is 9 residues. In germline, CDR1 is MNHNS, CDR2 SASEGT. CDR3 nucleotides: TGTGCCTCGGGCTATGAAGCTTTCTTT. Translating it yields CASGYEAFF.

The chain couples TRBV5-1 to TRBJ1-2; TRBD1 matches 7 bases. The CDR3 has 13 residues. J was trimmed by 5 bases and V by 4 bases; bases with no gene match: 5. Germline V gives CDR1 SGHRS, CDR2 YFSETQ. The CDR3 DNA follows: TGCGCCAGCAGCGTAGGACAGGAGTATGGCTACACCTTC. Translated, it gives CASSVGQEYGYTF.

Only one count was recorded for this clone. CDR3 sequence: CASSDDRRNQPQHF. As DNA, the CDR3 is TGTGCCAGCAGTGACGACAGGCGCAATCAGCCCCAGCATTTT. The genes are TRBV2 and TRBJ1-5; possible D gene TRBD1, 6 bases. The V end was cut by 3 bases, the J end by 2 bases, with 8 bases between. CDR3 size: 14 residues. Germline CDR1 reads SNHLY; CDR2 reads FYNNEI.

The J gene is TRBJ2-1, the V gene TRBV5-4, with 8 bases that match TRBD2. Germline CDR1 is SGHNT and CDR2 is YYREEE (reference sequence). This CDR3 region has 15 residues. V trimming: 1 base; J trimming: 6 bases; junction bases outside the gene matches: 6. The CDR3 is CASSLKREILNEQFF. Written as DNA, the CDR3 is TGTGCCAGCAGCTTGAAGCGGGAGATTCTCAATGAGCAGTTCTTC.

The chain has TRBV7-8 and TRBJ2-7; D uncertain. The CDR3 is made up of 13 amino acids. Per the germline V gene, CDR1 is SGHVS and CDR2 is FQNEAQ. Trimming left V 0 bases short and J 2 bases short, with 5 bases between. CDR3: CASSLALAYEQYF. The CDR3 region has the DNA TGTGCCAGCAGCTTAGCACTGGCCTACGAGCAGTACTTC. The complete variable domain, with remaining parts taken from reference TRBV7-8 and TRBJ2-7, reads GAGVSQSPRYKVAKRGQDVALRCDPISGHVSLFWYQQALGQGPEFLTYFQNEAQLDKSGLPSDRFFAERPEGSVSTLKIQRTQQEDSAVYLCASSLALAYEQYFGPGTRLTVT.

This chain uses TRBV5-6 with TRBJ1-5; TRBD1 agrees at 7 bases. CDR1 is SGHDT, CDR2 YYEEEE, per germline. V lost 4 bases to trimming and J lost 1 base; unmatched junction nucleotides: 8. This CDR3 has 16 residues. CDR3 in DNA: TGTGCCAGCAGCAGGACCAGGGGGAGAAGCAATCAGCCCCAGCATTTT. Translating gives CASSRTRGRSNQPQHF.